The 4 T cell receptor beta chains below come from one sample, sequenced in a study of beta chain features in type 1 diabetes. Expressed TCRB transcripts were sequenced because the isolated RNA had all been reverse transcribed beforehand. The assay was immunoSEQ multiplex PCR, and TCRdb's table has in-frame clones only and misses some. The data show hundreds of thousands of clones, with approximately 14% seen just once and roughly 0.035% held by the top ten. Material: naive CD4+ T cells from blood. The receptor source for this set is a young man in good health.

This clone was observed a few times. The V gene is TRBV7-2, the J gene TRBJ1-5, with TRBD1 matching over 9 bases. CDR1 is SGHTA and CDR2 is FQGNSA in the germline V gene. The CDR3 sequence is 16 residues long. V gave up 3 bases and J gave up 1 base; unmatched junction bases: 4. CDR3 region: CASSLAGQGSNQPQHF. The CDR3 DNA is TGTGCCAGCAGCTTGGCGGGACAGGGAAGCAATCAGCCCCAGCATTTT.

This clone occurred a few times. Other DNA sequences in the sample encode the same CDR3. The chain employs TRBV29-1 and TRBJ2-1; the match to TRBD2 covers 12 bases. Germline trimming cut 8 bases from V and 7 bases from J; bases unmatched to any gene: 21. This CDR3 is built from 18 residues. Germline CDR1 SQVTM, CDR2 ANQGSEA. In DNA form, the CDR3 reads TGCAGCCGTCGCGGGTCTAGCGGGAGGGTGGGTCTAAGGAATGAGCAGTTCTTC. Its protein is CSRRGSSGRVGLRNEQFF.

This clone was observed a few times. The chain links TRBV5-1 to TRBJ2-3, with D tentatively TRBD2 (6 bases). CDR1 is SGHRS, CDR2 YFSETQ, per germline. V was cut by 4 bases and J by 0 bases, with 12 bases left in between. This CDR3 has 15 residues. CDR3 coding DNA: TGCGCCAGCAGCCCGGGACTCACTAGCACAGATACGCAGTATTTT. The encoded protein is CASSPGLTSTDTQYF.

This clone was counted only a few times. This chain connects TRBV29-1 to TRBJ1-1; TRBD1 might be the D (6 bases). The V end lost 7 bases, the J end lost 1 base, and 16 bases lay between the germline ends. This CDR3 contains 14 residues. The germline V gene encodes CDR1 SQVTM and CDR2 ANQGSEA. CDR3 protein: CSAGAAGKNTEAFF. The CDR3 nucleotides are TGCAGCGCGGGGGCGGCAGGGAAGAACACTGAAGCTTTCTTT.